This TCR beta chain was obtained from a study of T cell responses to AZD1222 COVID-19 vaccine. Study-wide context: Both about-4-week and about-12-week second-dose recipients were combined.

Study-wide results and caveats: Unmutated regions of variants are reportedly targeted by nearly half of spike-specific TCRs. Clonal diversity was possibly underestimated, and the donors were mostly white British, with more females. Vaccine-associated CD4 TCRs ranged over spike, dominating at 160-218 and 743-854.

Sequencing was performed with immunoSEQ multiplex PCR; in TCRdb, only in-frame clones are kept and a portion is missing. Of approximately 160,000 clones in the sample, 93% were seen once. Comment on this clone: The antigen is unknown.

The germline V gene encodes CDR1 ENHRY and CDR2 SYGVKD. The CDR3 is 12 amino acids. V was clipped by 2 bases and J by 3 bases, with 4 bases between them. The rearrangement uses TRBV10-3 and TRBJ1-1; D call uncertain. The receptor's source is an adult in good health. Here the sequenced sample was peripheral blood, taken on day 0 of AZD1222 vaccination. CDR3 sequence reads: CAISERDTEAFF. For the CDR3, the DNA is TGTGCCATCAGTGAGAGGGACACTGAAGCTTTCTTT.